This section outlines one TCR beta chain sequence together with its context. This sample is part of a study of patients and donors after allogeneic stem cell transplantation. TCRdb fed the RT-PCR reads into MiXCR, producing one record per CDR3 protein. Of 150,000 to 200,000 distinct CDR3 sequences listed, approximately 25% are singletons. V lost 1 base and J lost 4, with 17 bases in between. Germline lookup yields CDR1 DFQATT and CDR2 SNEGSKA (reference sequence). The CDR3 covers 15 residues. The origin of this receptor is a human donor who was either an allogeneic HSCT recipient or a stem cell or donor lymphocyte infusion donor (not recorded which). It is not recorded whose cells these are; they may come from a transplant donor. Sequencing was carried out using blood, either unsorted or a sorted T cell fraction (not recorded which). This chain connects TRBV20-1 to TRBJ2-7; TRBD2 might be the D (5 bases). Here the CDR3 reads CSARVIGDFEYEQYF. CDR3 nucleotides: TGCAGTGCTAGAGTTATCGGGGATTTCGAGTACGAGCAGTACTTC.